This T cell receptor (beta chain) was recorded in a study of T-cell reconstitution after alpha-beta-depleted transplantation in children. This CDR3 has 14 residues. The ends lost 4 bases at V and 5 bases at J; junction bases unmatched: 7. The V gene's germline CDR1 is LGHDT and CDR2 YNNKEL (reference sequence). In this sample, this clonotype turned up many times. Unique molecular identifiers were incorporated when the TCRbeta library was constructed. TCRdb called the PCR reads again in MiXCR, with one record for every CDR3 protein. The sample consists of fewer than 700,000 distinct CDR3 sequences, 10% to 15% of them appearing once.

The clonotype originates from a male patient between 5 and 17 years old who had a stem cell transplant for acute myeloid leukemia, so the T cells may come from the graft donor. The specimen was PBMCs, mostly from graft donor cells, collected 360 days after TCRalphabeta/CD19-depleted stem cell transplant. The V call is TRBV3-1, the J call TRBJ2-5; TRBD2 aligns across 7 bases. CDR3 sequence reads: CASSRASGSETQYF. For the CDR3, the DNA is TGTGCCAGCAGCCGAGCTAGCGGTTCGGAGACCCAGTACTTC.